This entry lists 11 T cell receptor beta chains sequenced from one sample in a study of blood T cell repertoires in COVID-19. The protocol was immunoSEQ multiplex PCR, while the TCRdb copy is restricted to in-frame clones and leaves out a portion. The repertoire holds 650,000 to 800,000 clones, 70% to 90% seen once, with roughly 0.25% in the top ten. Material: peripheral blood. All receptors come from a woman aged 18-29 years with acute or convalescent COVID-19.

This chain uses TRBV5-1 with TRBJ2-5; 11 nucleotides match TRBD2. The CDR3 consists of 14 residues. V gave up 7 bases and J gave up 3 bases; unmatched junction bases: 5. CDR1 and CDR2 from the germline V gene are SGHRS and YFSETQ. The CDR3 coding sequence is TGCGCCAGCCATAGCGGGGGGGCGAAAGAGACCCAGTACTTC. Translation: CASHSGGAKETQYF.

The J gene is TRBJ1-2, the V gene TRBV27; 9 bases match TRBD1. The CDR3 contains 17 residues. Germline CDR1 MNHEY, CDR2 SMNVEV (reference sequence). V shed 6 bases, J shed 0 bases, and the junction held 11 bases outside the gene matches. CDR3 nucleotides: TGTGCCAGCAGCCTAAACAGGGGGCCCCTCGCTAACTATGGCTACACCTTC. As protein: CASSLNRGPLANYGYTF.

CDR3: CASSIKAGHLAKNIQYF. As DNA, the CDR3 is TGTGCCAGTAGTATAAAGGCGGGTCATTTGGCCAAAAACATTCAGTACTTC. V usage is TRBV19 and J usage is TRBJ2-4, with D perhaps TRBD2 (5 bases). The V end was cut by 2 bases, the J end by 1 base, with 15 bases between. Germline V gene data show CDR1 as LNHDA and CDR2 as SQIVND (reference sequence). The CDR3 is 17 residues long.

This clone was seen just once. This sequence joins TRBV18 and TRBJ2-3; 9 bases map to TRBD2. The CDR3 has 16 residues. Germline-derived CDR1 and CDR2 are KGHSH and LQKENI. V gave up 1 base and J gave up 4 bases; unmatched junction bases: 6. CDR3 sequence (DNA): TGTGCCAGCTCACCACGCGGCGGGGGGGGATCAGATACGCAGTATTTT. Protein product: CASSPRGGGGSDTQYF.

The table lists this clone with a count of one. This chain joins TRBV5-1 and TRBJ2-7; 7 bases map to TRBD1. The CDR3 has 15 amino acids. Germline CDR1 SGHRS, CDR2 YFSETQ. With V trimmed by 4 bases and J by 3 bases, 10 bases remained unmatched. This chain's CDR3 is CASSPGTAEYYEQYF. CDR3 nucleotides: TGCGCCAGCAGCCCCGGGACAGCGGAGTACTACGAGCAGTACTTC.

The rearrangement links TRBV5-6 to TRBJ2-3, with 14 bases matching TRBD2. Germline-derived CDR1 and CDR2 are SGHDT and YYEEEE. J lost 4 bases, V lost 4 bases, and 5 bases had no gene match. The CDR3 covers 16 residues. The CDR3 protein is CASSLRLAGGPDTQYF. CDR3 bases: TGTGCCAGCAGCCTACGACTAGCGGGGGGGCCAGATACGCAGTATTTT. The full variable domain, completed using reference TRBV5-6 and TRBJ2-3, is DAGVTQSPTHLIKTRGQQVTLRCSPKSGHDTVSWYQQALGQGPQFIFQYYEEEERQRGNFPDRFSGHQFPNYSSELNVNALLLGDSALYLCASSLRLAGGPDTQYFGPGTRLTVL.

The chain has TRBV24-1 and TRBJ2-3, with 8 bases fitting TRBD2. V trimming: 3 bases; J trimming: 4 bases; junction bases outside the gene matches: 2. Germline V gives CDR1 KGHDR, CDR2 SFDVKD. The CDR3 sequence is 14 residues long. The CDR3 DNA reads TGTGCCACCAGTGATGGCGGGGGGTCAGATACGCAGTATTTT. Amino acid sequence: CATSDGGGSDTQYF.

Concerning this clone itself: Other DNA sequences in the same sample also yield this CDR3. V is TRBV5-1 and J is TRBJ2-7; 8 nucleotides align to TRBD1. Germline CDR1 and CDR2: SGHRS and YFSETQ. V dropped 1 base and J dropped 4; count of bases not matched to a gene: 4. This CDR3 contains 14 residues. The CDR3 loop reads CASSLRTGGYEQYF. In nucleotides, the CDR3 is TGCGCCAGCAGCTTGCGTACAGGGGGTTACGAGCAGTACTTC.

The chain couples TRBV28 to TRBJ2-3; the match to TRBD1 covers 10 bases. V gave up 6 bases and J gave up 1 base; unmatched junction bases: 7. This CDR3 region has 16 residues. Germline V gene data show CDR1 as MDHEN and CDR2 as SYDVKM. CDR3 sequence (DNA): TGTGCCAGCAGCCCCCCGGGGACAGGGGGCACAGATACGCAGTATTTT. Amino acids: CASSPPGTGGTDTQYF. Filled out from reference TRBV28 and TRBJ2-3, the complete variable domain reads DVKVTQSSRYLVKRTGEKVFLECVQDMDHENMFWYRQDPGLGLRLIYFSYDVKMKEKGDIPEGYSVSREKKERFSLILESASTNQTSMYLCASSPPGTGGTDTQYFGPGTRLTVL.

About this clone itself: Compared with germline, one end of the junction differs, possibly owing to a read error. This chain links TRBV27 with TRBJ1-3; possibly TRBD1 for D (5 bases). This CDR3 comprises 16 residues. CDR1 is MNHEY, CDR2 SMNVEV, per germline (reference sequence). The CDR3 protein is CASSRGGVAPGNTIYF. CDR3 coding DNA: TGTGCCAGTTCCCGGGGGGGGGTGGCGCCTGGGAACACCATATATTTT.

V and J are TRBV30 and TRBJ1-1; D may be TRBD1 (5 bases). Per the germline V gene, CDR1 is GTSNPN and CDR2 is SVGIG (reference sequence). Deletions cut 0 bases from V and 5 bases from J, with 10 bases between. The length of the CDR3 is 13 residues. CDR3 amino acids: CAWSVDRGTEAFF. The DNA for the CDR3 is TGTGCCTGGAGTGTGGATAGGGGTACTGAAGCTTTCTTT.